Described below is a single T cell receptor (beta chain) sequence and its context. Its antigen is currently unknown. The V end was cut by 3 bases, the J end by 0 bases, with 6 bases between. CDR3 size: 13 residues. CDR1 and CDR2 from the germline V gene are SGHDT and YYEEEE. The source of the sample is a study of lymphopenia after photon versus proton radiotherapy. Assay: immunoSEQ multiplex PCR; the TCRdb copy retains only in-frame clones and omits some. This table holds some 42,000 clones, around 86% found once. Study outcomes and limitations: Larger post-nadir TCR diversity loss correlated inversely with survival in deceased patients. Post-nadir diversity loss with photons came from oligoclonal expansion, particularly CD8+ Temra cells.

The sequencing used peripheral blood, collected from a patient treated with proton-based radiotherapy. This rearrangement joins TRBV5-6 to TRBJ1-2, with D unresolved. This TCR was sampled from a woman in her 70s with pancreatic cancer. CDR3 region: CASSSGTNYGYTF. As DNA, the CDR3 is TGTGCCAGCAGCTCCGGGACTAACTATGGCTACACCTTC.